Listed below are T cell receptor beta chains from one sample, sequenced in a study of T cells in Graves' hyperthyroidism and ophthalmopathy. MiXCR, run by TCRdb on the multiplex PCR reads, gives a single entry per CDR3 protein. The profile shows roughly 420,000 distinct CDR3 sequences, around 14% of them singletons. The specimen was blood. These receptors all stem from a woman aged 18-29 years with Graves' hyperthyroidism. CDR3s include the opening cysteine and the closing phenylalanine or tryptophan. A D gene is named only where the DNA matches it firmly. A row's size may be missing; if present it is once, few, many or a size class.

NA	TRBJ1-5	TRBV4-1	NA	TGCGCCAGCAGCCAAGAAGTTACTAGCAATCAGCCCCAGCATTTT	CASSQEVTSNQPQHF
TRBD1	TRBJ1-1	TRBV18	few	TGTGCCAGCTCAACGACAGGGCCCGAAGCTTTCTTT	CASSTTGPEAFF
NA	TRBJ1-1	TRBV6-1	many	TGTGCCAGCAGTGTGACGGGCTTCAGGACTGAAGCTTTCTTT	CASSVTGFRTEAFF
TRBD1	TRBJ1-1	TRBV24-1	many	TGTGCCACCAGTGATTTGCAAAGCAGGGGGCACGGGAAGTACACTGAAGCTTTCTTT	CATSDLQSRGHGKYTEAFF
NA	TRBJ1-1	TRBV18	many	TGTGCCAGCTCACGGCAGCTTTACACTGAAGCTTTCTTT	CASSRQLYTEAFF
NA	TRBJ2-3	TRBV5-6	many	TGTGCCAGCAGTCGGGCCCCTGGCGCAGATACGCAGTATTTT	CASSRAPGADTQYF
NA	TRBJ1-1	TRBV5-1	many	TGCGCCAGCAGCCCAAAGCCCCACAGCTACCTGAACACTGAAGCTTTCTTT	CASSPKPHSYLNTEAFF
NA	TRBJ2-5	TRBV11-2	many	TGTGCCAGCAGCTTAGCTAGCGAGGAGACCCAGTACTTC	CASSLASEETQYF
NA	TRBJ2-3	TRBV10-1	NA	TGCGCCAGCAGTGAGCGGCAGACAGATACGCAGTATTTT	CASSERQTDTQYF
NA	TRBJ2-3	TRBV20-1	many	TGCAGTGCTCAGGGATCTAGCACAGATACGCAGTATTTT	CSAQGSSTDTQYF
TRBD1	TRBJ2-1	TRBV7-2	NA	TGTGCCACGGGGACAGAATTTTACAATGAGCAGTTCTTC	CATGTEFYNEQFF
NA	TRBJ1-5	TRBV12-3/TRBV12-4	many	TGTGCCAGCAGCCAACAGGGCGGTCAGCCCCAGCATTTT	CASSQQGGQPQHF
TRBD1	TRBJ1-2	TRBV28	many	TGTGCCAGCAGTTTATCCGGAGGGACAGGGGGCTTTGGCTACACCTTC	CASSLSGGTGGFGYTF
NA	TRBJ2-2	TRBV5-6	NA	TGTGCCAGCAGCCGGTGGGGGACATACAAGGGGGAGCTGTTTTTT	CASSRWGTYKGELFF
NA	TRBJ1-3	TRBV12-3/TRBV12-4	NA	TGTGCCAGCAGTTTAAATGGAGGGTCTGGAAACACCATATATTTT	CASSLNGGSGNTIYF
NA	TRBJ1-5	TRBV3-1	many	TGTGCCAGCAGCTTTGGACAGAACAATCAGCCCCAGCATTTT	CASSFGQNNQPQHF
NA	TRBJ1-1	TRBV2	many	TGTGCCAGCAGTGTGGGTCAGTTGTACACTGAAGCTTTCTTT	CASSVGQLYTEAFF
TRBD1	TRBJ2-4	TRBV28	few	TGTGCCAGCAGTTTCACAGGGGTGGGAGCCAAAAACATTCAGTACTTC	CASSFTGVGAKNIQYF
NA	TRBJ1-1	TRBV18	many	TGTGCCAGCTCGTACAGCGCCGCGAACACTGAAGCTTTCTTT	CASSYSAANTEAFF
TRBD2	TRBJ2-1	TRBV7-2	NA	TGTGCCAGCAGCTTGCGTAGCGGGTCCAGCTCCTACAATGAGCAGTTCTTC	CASSLRSGSSSYNEQFF
NA	TRBJ2-3	TRBV28	NA	TGTGCCAGCAGACCTCAGACAGATACGCAGTATTTT	CASRPQTDTQYF
NA	TRBJ1-5	TRBV15	NA	TGTGCCACCAGCAGAGATTCCACCCATGTTGGAGATAGCAATCAGCCCCAGCATTTT	CATSRDSTHVGDSNQPQHF
NA	TRBJ2-5	TRBV20-1	many	TGCAGTGCTAGTAAAGGGGTCAGGGGCCAGTACTTC	CSASKGVRGQYF
TRBD2	TRBJ2-1	TRBV2	many	TGTGCCAGCAAACGATTACTAGCGGGAGTAAATGAGCAGTTCTTC	CASKRLLAGVNEQFF
TRBD2	TRBJ2-1	TRBV7-8	many	TGTGCCAGCAGCAAGAAGACTAGCGGATTTGAGCAGTTCTTC	CASSKKTSGFEQFF
NA	TRBJ2-5	TRBV20-1	many	TGCAGTGCTAGAGATACCAGGGTTGAAGAGACCCAGTACTTC	CSARDTRVEETQYF
TRBD2	TRBJ2-2	TRBV7-8	many	TGTGCCAGCAGCCCCGGGACTAGCCACACCGGGGAGCTGTTTTTT	CASSPGTSHTGELFF
NA	TRBJ2-1	TRBV27	many	TGTGCCAGCAGTTTTTTAGGGCCTTTGTATGAGCAGTTCTTC	CASSFLGPLYEQFF
TRBD1	TRBJ2-4	TRBV28	many	TGTGCCAGCAGACCAACGACCCGGGACAGGGGCCGTAGAGTAGCCAAAAACATTCAGTACTTC	CASRPTTRDRGRRVAKNIQYF
TRBD1	TRBJ2-7	TRBV27	many	TGTGCCACGAGACAGGGGATGAGCTCCTACGAGCAGTACTTC	CATRQGMSSYEQYF
NA	TRBJ2-3	TRBV13	many	TGTGCCAGCAGCTTAAAGGTCTCCCCAGCCTCCGGGGATACGCAGTATTTT	CASSLKVSPASGDTQYF
NA	TRBJ2-6	TRBV19	NA	TGTGCCAGTAGTATGGTGGGACGGCTCTCTGGGGCCAACGTCCTGACTTTC	CASSMVGRLSGANVLTF
NA	TRBJ1-1	TRBV5-1	many	TGCGCCAGCAGCTTGTTTTATTGTTCTGAAGCTTTCTTT	CASSLFYCSEAFF
NA	TRBJ2-1	TRBV3-1	many	TGTGCCAGCAGCCAGACCTACAATGAGCAGTTCTTC	CASSQTYNEQFF
NA	TRBJ1-2	TRBV6-5	few	TGTGCCAGCAGTTACTTGCCAGGGCAGGGCACCGATGGCTACACCTTC	CASSYLPGQGTDGYTF
NA	TRBJ1-6	TRBV9	few	TGTGCCAGCAGCACCAGGGGCAATTCACCCCTCCACTTT	CASSTRGNSPLHF
NA	TRBJ1-1	TRBV12-3/TRBV12-4	NA	TGTGCCAGCAACCATCAGAGGCTGAACACTGAAGCTTTCTTT	CASNHQRLNTEAFF
NA	TRBJ1-1	TRBV20-1	NA	TGCAGTGCTAGAGACGCAAGCAGGGTATGGCAGGAGGTCGGAGCTTTCTTT	CSARDASRVWQEVGAFF
TRBD1	TRBJ2-7	TRBV15	many	TGTGCCACCAGCAGAGGCAGGGGGTACTCCTACGAGCAGTACTTC	CATSRGRGYSYEQYF
TRBD1	TRBJ2-7	TRBV5-6	few	TGTGCCAGCAGCTTGTCCCCGGGACAGACCGCCTACGAGCAGTACTTC	CASSLSPGQTAYEQYF
NA	TRBJ1-5	TRBV28	NA	TGTGCCAGCCGGAGCCGGGGGGAAAGCAATCAGCCCCAGCATTTT	CASRSRGESNQPQHF
NA	TRBJ2-1	TRBV19	few	TGTGCCAGTAGTATTCAGGACAGCTACAATGAGCAGTTCTTC	CASSIQDSYNEQFF
NA	TRBJ2-3	TRBV5-1	NA	TGCGCCAGCAGCTTGGGACAGAAATTCACAGATACGCAGTATTTT	CASSLGQKFTDTQYF
TRBD2	TRBJ2-1	TRBV7-2	many	TGTGCCAGCAGCTGGGGAGGATCGGGGGGGGATGAGCAGTTCTTC	CASSWGGSGGDEQFF
NA	TRBJ2-7	TRBV29-1	many	TGCAGCGTTGAGGCGGAAGGGGAGGGGGCCTACGAGCAGTACTTC	CSVEAEGEGAYEQYF
NA	TRBJ2-3	TRBV20-1	NA	TGCAGTGCTGGCCAGTCACAGGATACGCAGTATTTT	CSAGQSQDTQYF
TRBD2	TRBJ2-3	TRBV11-2	many	TGTGCCAGCAGCTTTAACCTAGCGGGAAACACAGATACGCAGTATTTT	CASSFNLAGNTDTQYF
TRBD2	TRBJ2-7	TRBV28	many	TGTGCCAGCAGTTTATTATGGGGGAGGGCCTACGAGCAGTACTTC	CASSLLWGRAYEQYF
NA	TRBJ1-5	TRBV15	few	TGTGCCACCAGCAGAGAGAGAACAGGGTATCAGCCCCAGCATTTT	CATSRERTGYQPQHF
NA	TRBJ1-4	TRBV28	many	TGTGCCAGCAGTCCCACGACGTTATCCAGAGAAAAACTGTTTTTT	CASSPTTLSREKLFF
NA	TRBJ2-5	TRBV7-2	many	TGTGCCAGCAGCTTACAGGGAACACAAGAGACCCAGTACTTC	CASSLQGTQETQYF
NA	TRBJ2-4	TRBV14	NA	TGTGCCAGCAGCCAAGTGATAGGGATTCAGTGCTTC	CASSQVIGIQCF
TRBD1	TRBJ1-2	TRBV10-3	NA	TGTGCCATCAGTCCGGGACAGCTTATTAACTATGGCTACACCTTC	CAISPGQLINYGYTF
NA	TRBJ2-7	TRBV6-1	few	TGTGCCAGCAGTAAGGGCGGGGTAGTTGATGAGCAGTACTTC	CASSKGGVVDEQYF
NA	TRBJ1-6	TRBV5-6	NA	TGTGCCAGCAGCTTGAGGAGCAGGAATAATTCACCCCTCCACTTT	CASSLRSRNNSPLHF
TRBD1	TRBJ2-7	TRBV28	many	TGTGCCAGCAGTTTGATGTTTACAGGGGTAGAAGAGCAGTACTTC	CASSLMFTGVEEQYF